The 20 T cell receptor beta chains below come from one sample, sequenced in a study of blood T cell repertoires in COVID-19. Here immunoSEQ multiplex PCR was the method, and the copy in TCRdb shows in-frame clones only, minus some. The sample yields about 130,000 clones, roughly 86% seen once. The source material was peripheral blood. Source of these receptors: a woman aged 60 to 75 with acute or convalescent COVID-19.

The genes are TRBV13 and TRBJ1-3; perhaps TRBD1 as D (6 bases). CDR3 length: 16 amino acids. Germline CDR1 reads PRHDT; CDR2 reads FYEKMQ (reference sequence). Trimming cost V 0 bases and J 2 bases, with 11 bases left between them. This CDR3 is CASSLGGQLTGNTIYF. The CDR3 nucleotides read TGTGCCAGCAGCTTAGGAGGACAGTTAACTGGAAACACCATATATTTT.

The chain uses TRBV10-2 and TRBJ1-2; D gene unclear. The CDR3 runs to 13 residues. The germline CDR1 and CDR2 sequences are WSHSY and SAAADI. V was clipped by 10 bases and J by 3 bases, with 15 bases between them. The CDR3 bases are TGCGCCACCTCGGGATTGTCGGACTATGGCTACACCTTC. Translation: CATSGLSDYGYTF.

This chain uses TRBV5-1 with TRBJ2-1; 8 bases align to TRBD2. V lost 1 base and J lost 0; bases outside the gene matches: 9. This CDR3 is 18 amino acids long. Germline loops: CDR1 SGHRS, CDR2 YFSETQ. The DNA for the CDR3 is TGCGCCAGCAGCTTGTCTCTAGCGGGCGCCGGCTCCTACAATGAGCAGTTCTTC. It translates to CASSLSLAGAGSYNEQFF.

This chain connects TRBV7-8 to TRBJ2-2; tentatively, D is TRBD2 (6 bases). This CDR3 has 14 amino acids. From germline, CDR1 is SGHVS and CDR2 FQNEAQ. Trimming left V 5 bases short and J 6 bases short, with 13 bases between. CDR3 sequence: CASSPNTSPGELFF. The CDR3 region has the DNA TGTGCCAGCAGCCCTAATACTAGCCCCGGGGAGCTGTTTTTT.

This chain uses TRBV2 with TRBJ1-2; D ambiguous. CDR1 is SNHLY, CDR2 FYNNEI, per germline. Deletions cut 0 bases from V and 7 bases from J, with 12 bases between. CDR3 length: 14 residues. The CDR3 here is CASSEATGIGGYTF. The CDR3 DNA sequence: TGTGCCAGCAGTGAAGCTACGGGGATCGGTGGCTACACCTTC.

The chain uses TRBV29-1 and TRBJ1-2; 7 nucleotides agree with TRBD1. The CDR3 sequence is 12 residues long. Germline values: CDR1 SQVTM, CDR2 ANQGSEA. V was clipped by 1 base and J by 8 bases; unmatched bases: 4. The CDR3 coding sequence is TGCAGCGTTGAAGGGGGACAGTACGGCTACACCTTC. It encodes CSVEGGQYGYTF.

CDR3 amino acids: CASSQERDQGAPIIPSLHF. In DNA form, the CDR3 reads TGTGCCAGCAGCCAAGAAAGGGATCAGGGTGCTCCTATAATTCCCTCCCTCCACTTT. The V and J genes are TRBV4-2 and TRBJ1-6; TRBD1 is a possible D gene (5 bases). CDR1 and CDR2 (germline): LGHNA, YNFKEQ. The CDR3 contains 19 residues. V gave up 0 bases and J gave up 14 bases, with 29 bases separating them.

The chain uses TRBV11-1 and TRBJ1-1; 7 nucleotides align to TRBD1. V lost 4 bases to trimming and J lost 4 bases; unmatched junction nucleotides: 9. CDR1 SGHAT and CDR2 FQDESV come from the germline V gene (reference sequence). The CDR3 extends over 15 amino acids. CDR3: CASSSRQGVGTEAFF. CDR3 DNA: TGTGCCAGCAGCTCCAGACAGGGAGTCGGCACTGAAGCTTTCTTT.

The rearrangement joins TRBV5-1 to TRBJ2-1; TRBD1 matches at 7 bases. The CDR3 has 14 amino acids. V lost 3 bases to trimming and J lost 1 base; unmatched junction nucleotides: 1. Germline values: CDR1 SGHRS, CDR2 YFSETQ. CDR3 in DNA: TGCGCCAGCAGCTCGACAGGGTCCTACAATGAGCAGTTCTTC. Encoded protein: CASSSTGSYNEQFF.

This chain joins TRBV2 and TRBJ1-5; D uncertain. This CDR3 spans 15 amino acids. Trimming shortened V by 6 bases and J by 0 bases, and 12 bases separated the two germline ends. CDR1 is SNHLY, CDR2 FYNNEI, per germline. The CDR3: CASRGRVVSNQPQHF. CDR3 sequence (DNA): TGTGCCAGCAGGGGGAGGGTTGTTAGCAATCAGCCCCAGCATTTT.

The chain is built from TRBV6-5 and TRBJ2-7; a possible D gene is TRBD1 (5 bases). V lost 3 bases and J 3 bases, leaving 9 bases between the germline ends. CDR1 MNHEY and CDR2 SVGAGI come from the germline V gene. The CDR3 has 13 amino acids. CDR3 DNA: TGTGCCAGCAGTTATTTTCAGGGCTACGAGCAGTACTTC. It codes for CASSYFQGYEQYF.

The chain carries TRBV20-1 and TRBJ2-7; D is unclear. The V end lost 6 bases, the J end lost 3 bases, and 6 bases lay between the germline ends. Germline CDR1 reads DFQATT; CDR2 reads SNEGSKA (reference sequence). This CDR3 is 10 amino acids long. Here the CDR3 DNA reads TGCAGTGCACATTTCTACGAGCAGTACGTC. It is translated as CSAHFYEQYV.

V usage is TRBV5-1 and J usage is TRBJ2-7; TRBD1 aligns across 11 bases. Germline trimming cut 4 bases from V and 1 base from J; bases unmatched to any gene: 4. Germline V gene sequence: CDR1 SGHRS, CDR2 YFSETQ. The CDR3 totals 15 residues. CDR3 loop: CASSQGQGVSYEQYF. CDR3 nucleotide sequence: TGCGCCAGCAGCCAGGGACAGGGGGTTTCCTACGAGCAGTACTTC.

The genes are TRBV2 and TRBJ1-1; D is uncertain. The CDR3 is 14 amino acids. V lost 6 bases to trimming and J lost 0 bases, with 11 bases between them. CDR1 SNHLY and CDR2 FYNNEI come from the germline V gene. The DNA for the CDR3 is TGTGCCAGCAGCCTCCTCACAGTGAACACTGAAGCTTTCTTT. Translation gives CASSLLTVNTEAFF.

The chain employs TRBV5-1 and TRBJ1-2, with D hard to call. Trimming pared 5 bases from V and 4 bases from J, leaving 18 bases between. Germline V gene lookup returns CDR1 SGHRS and CDR2 YFSETQ. The CDR3 spans 15 residues. The CDR3 is CASSDGVGSGYGYTF. The CDR3 DNA reads as TGCGCCAGCAGTGACGGGGTCGGCTCAGGCTATGGCTACACCTTC.

In DNA, the CDR3 is TGTGCCAGCAGTTCTCCCCGGGACTTCAACACCATATATTTT. Amino acids: CASSSPRDFNTIYF. The V and J genes are TRBV6-5 and TRBJ1-3; possibly TRBD1 for D (5 bases). The CDR3 runs to 14 residues. Germline lookup yields CDR1 MNHEY and CDR2 SVGAGI. The germline V and J ends were trimmed by 4 bases and 7 bases, with 14 bases remaining between them.

The table lists this clone with a few counts. V gene TRBV18 combines with J gene TRBJ2-3, with D maybe TRBD1 (7 bases). The V and J ends lost 5 bases and 8 bases respectively, with 23 bases between them. The germline CDR1 and CDR2 sequences are KGHSH and LQKENI. The CDR3 covers 16 residues. The CDR3 DNA is TGTGCCAGCTCATTGATAGGCGACAGGGAGGCGGCTACGCAGTATTTT. This gives the protein CASSLIGDREAATQYF.

This clone occurred once. The rearrangement joins TRBV3-1 (or the pseudogene TRBV3-2) to TRBJ1-2; 7 bases are shared with TRBD1. V was clipped by 3 bases and J by 8 bases; unmatched bases: 6. Germline V gene data show CDR1 as LGHDT and CDR2 as YNNKEL (reference sequence). This CDR3 has 13 residues. Here the CDR3 reads CASSQRGGGGYTF. The DNA of the CDR3 is TGTGCCAGCAGCCAGAGAGGGGGCGGCGGCTACACCTTC.

The genes are TRBV13 and TRBJ2-6; unclear D gene. Trimming stripped 5 bases from V and 13 bases from J, with 21 bases between. In germline, CDR1 is PRHDT, CDR2 FYEKMQ (reference sequence). The CDR3 totals 15 residues. Written as DNA, the CDR3 is TGTGCCAGCAGCCCCCTTGGGCCGGCCTCCAGGGTCCTGACTTTC. Protein: CASSPLGPASRVLTF.

The chain joins TRBV28 to TRBJ1-1, with no clear D. The CDR3 is made up of 11 amino acids. Trimming removed 7 bases from V and 5 bases from J, with 8 bases in between. Germline-derived CDR1 and CDR2 are MDHEN and SYDVKM. The CDR3 nucleotides are TGTGCCAGCAACGGTGCGACTGAAGCTTTCTTT. Protein sequence: CASNGATEAFF.